Each of the 17 T cell receptor beta chains below was sequenced from the same sample in a study of blood T cells in healthy people across ages. Together with a sample-barcoded 5' primer, a J-beta primer mix was included in a second PCR lasting about 6 to 11 cycles. TCRdb passed the 5' RACE reads through MiXCR, listing each CDR3 protein once. The sample includes roughly 1.7 million distinct CDR3 sequences, 34% seen only once; the top ten take roughly 12%. What was sequenced was blood. These receptors were taken from a woman between 25 and 40 years old in good health.

The CDR3 reads CASSASGGGSSTDTQYF. DNA for the CDR3: TGTGCCAGCAGCGCTTCAGGGGGGGGCTCTAGCACAGATACGCAGTATTTT. The V gene is TRBV9, the J gene TRBJ2-3, with D perhaps matching TRBD1 or TRBD2 (7 bases each). Trimming removed 3 bases from V and 0 bases from J, with 17 bases in between. Germline CDR1 and CDR2: SGDLS and YYNGEE. The CDR3 covers 17 residues.

The chain recombines TRBV2 with TRBJ2-3; D may be TRBD2 (5 bases). The length of the CDR3 is 13 residues. Between the trimmed V and J ends, which lost 8 bases and 3 bases, there was a span of 12 bases. In germline, CDR1 is SNHLY, CDR2 FYNNEI. In DNA, the CDR3 is TGTGCCAGCTCCGGCCCGGGGACAGATACGCAGTATTTT. Protein product: CASSGPGTDTQYF.

This clonotype came up a few times. The chain recombines TRBV7-2 with TRBJ2-7, with D tentatively TRBD1 (6 bases). The CDR3 has 15 amino acids. V was clipped by 5 bases and J by 0 bases, with 14 bases between them. The germline V gene has CDR1 SGHTA and CDR2 FQGNSA. The CDR3 nucleotides are TGTGCCAGCAGCAAACCCGGGACAACCTCCTACGAGCAGTACTTC. This gives the protein CASSKPGTTSYEQYF.

This clonotype was counted only a few times. This sequence joins TRBV7-8 and TRBJ1-1; the D is unclear. Germline values: CDR1 SGHVS, CDR2 FQNEAQ. Trimming removed 7 bases from V and 0 bases from J, with 12 bases in between. The CDR3 totals 14 residues. CDR3 nucleotides: TGTGCCAGCATCTTGACCGACATGAACACTGAAGCTTTCTTT. It codes for CASILTDMNTEAFF.

About this clonotype itself: The junction shows a germline mismatch at one end, possibly a read error. V and J are TRBV12-3 or TRBV12-4 and TRBJ1-4; a weak D match, TRBD1 (6 bases). CDR3 length: 14 residues. This CDR3 is CASRLGGEGEKLFF. As DNA, the CDR3 is TGTGCCAGCAGATTAGGGGGTGAAGGCGAAAAACTGTTTTTT.

The V gene is TRBV4-2, the J gene TRBJ1-5, with D tentatively TRBD1 (5 bases). V shed 0 bases and J shed 7 bases, with 13 bases lying between them. The V gene's germline CDR1 is LGHNA and CDR2 YNFKEQ. The CDR3 has 15 residues. DNA for the CDR3: TGTGCCAGCAGCCAAGACAGGGTCTCAGAACAGCCCCAGCATTTT. This gives the protein CASSQDRVSEQPQHF.

This clonotype occurred many times. The V gene is TRBV7-2, the J gene TRBJ2-5, with a possible D match to TRBD1 (5 bases). V lost 5 bases to trimming and J lost 5 bases, with 15 bases between them. Germline V CDR1 and CDR2: SGHTA, FQGNSA. The CDR3 is 14 amino acids. The CDR3 sequence is CASSRQTGGETQYF. The DNA for the CDR3 is TGTGCCAGCAGCAGACAGACGGGTGGGGAGACCCAGTACTTC.

The chain carries TRBV6-1 and TRBJ2-5, with 10 bases aligning to TRBD1. J lost 5 bases, V lost 10 bases, and 10 bases had no gene match. Per germline, CDR1 MNHNS and CDR2 SASEGT. This CDR3 spans 14 amino acids. The CDR3 sequence is CATTGQGGRETQYF. For the CDR3, the DNA is TGTGCCACCACCGGACAGGGGGGCAGGGAGACCCAGTACTTC.

This clonotype was picked up many times. The chain combines TRBV7-3 with TRBJ2-7; 8 nucleotides agree with TRBD1. V gave up 5 bases and J gave up 6 bases; unmatched junction bases: 9. The CDR3 length is 14 residues. CDR1 and CDR2 (germline): SGHTA, FQGTGA. The CDR3 spells CASSPSRDRSEQYF. In DNA form, the CDR3 reads TGTGCCAGCAGCCCGTCCCGGGACAGGTCCGAGCAGTACTTC.

The chain links TRBV27 to TRBJ1-1; 7 nucleotides match TRBD1. Germline values: CDR1 MNHEY, CDR2 SMNVEV (reference sequence). V lost 6 bases to trimming and J lost 6 bases; unmatched junction nucleotides: 7. The CDR3 covers 13 residues. CDR3 in amino acids: CASRKQGRPEAFF. The CDR3 coding sequence is TGTGCCAGCAGGAAACAGGGGAGGCCTGAAGCTTTCTTT.

This clonotype showed up many times. The genes are TRBV6-6 and TRBJ2-5; 11 nucleotides agree with TRBD1. This CDR3 comprises 14 residues. Trimming removed 5 bases from V and 4 bases from J; junction bases left unmatched: 3. The germline V gene has CDR1 MNHNY and CDR2 SVGAGI (reference sequence). DNA for the CDR3: TGTGCCAGCAGTCCGGACAGGGGGCTAGAGACCCAGTACTTC. Its protein product is CASSPDRGLETQYF.

This clonotype came up many times. DNA of the CDR3: TGCAGCGTTGGGGAGGGCCGGCCTCCCACGCAGTATTTT. Protein product: CSVGEGRPPTQYF. The V and J genes are TRBV29-1 and TRBJ2-3; 7 bases are shared with TRBD2. The CDR3 has 13 amino acids. Germline lookup yields CDR1 SQVTM and CDR2 ANQGSEA. V trimming: 4 bases; J trimming: 9 bases; junction bases outside the gene matches: 10.

Details on this clonotype: A read error is possible here, since a much larger clone lies one base away. The chain is built from TRBV7-9 and TRBJ2-7; TRBD1 agrees at 10 bases. CDR3 length: 16 amino acids. V dropped 5 bases and J dropped 3; count of bases not matched to a gene: 10. CDR1 is SEHNR, CDR2 FQNEAQ, per germline (reference sequence). The CDR3 DNA is TGTGCCAGCAGCCTGTCACTTAGGACAGGGGGCTACGAGCAGTACTTC. Translated, it gives CASSLSLRTGGYEQYF. The complete variable domain, with remaining parts taken from reference TRBV7-9 and TRBJ2-7, reads DTGVSQNPRHKITKRGQNVTFRCDPISEHNRLYWYRQTLGQGPEFLTYFQNEAQLEKSRLLSDRFSAERPKGSFSTLEIQRTEQGDSAMYLCASSLSLRTGGYEQYFGPGTRLTVT.

This clonotype was counted at least ten times. V is TRBV20-1 and J is TRBJ2-1; TRBD2 matches 8 bases. Germline assignment: CDR1 DFQATT and CDR2 SNEGSKA (reference sequence). After removal of 6 bases from V and 0 bases from J, the junction contained 7 bases not matched to a gene. This CDR3 is built from 15 residues. CDR3 DNA: TGCAGTGCCAAAGGGAGCGGGAGCTCCTACAATGAGCAGTTCTTC. Its protein product is CSAKGSGSSYNEQFF.

Worth noting for this clonotype: Being one base from a much bigger clone, this may be a read error. The rearrangement uses TRBV11-1 and TRBJ2-5; no clear D. The CDR3 runs 11 residues. Trimming shortened V by 8 bases and J by 2 bases, and 6 bases separated the two germline ends. Germline V CDR1 and CDR2: SGHAT, FQDESV (reference sequence). The CDR3 DNA follows: TGTGCCAGCGAACAGCAAGAGACCCAGTACTTC. Translated, it gives CASEQQETQYF.

This clonotype has more than one count but fewer than ten. This chain joins TRBV6-2 or TRBV6-3 and TRBJ2-1; 14 bases line up with TRBD2. The CDR3 has 20 amino acids. CDR1 and CDR2 from the germline V gene are MNHEY and SVGEGT. J gave up 3 bases and V 7 bases, and 17 bases lay outside the gene matches. CDR3 nucleotide sequence: TGTGCCAGCAACCCAGGGACCCGGACTAGCGGGGGGTCGATCTACAATGAGCAGTTCTTC. Protein: CASNPGTRTSGGSIYNEQFF.

This clonotype was observed a few times. The V gene is TRBV2, the J gene TRBJ2-5; D could derive from TRBD1 or TRBD2 (5 bases each). This CDR3 is 11 amino acids long. Per the germline V gene, CDR1 is SNHLY and CDR2 is FYNNEI. Trimming shortened V by 8 bases and J by 5 bases, and 9 bases separated the two germline ends. The chain's CDR3 is CASGDGETQYF. The CDR3 bases are TGTGCCAGCGGGGACGGGGAGACCCAGTACTTC. Full variable domain (outside the CDR3, taken from reference TRBV2 and TRBJ2-5): EPEVTQTPSHQVTQMGQEVILRCVPISNHLYFYWYRQILGQKVEFLVSFYNNEISEKSEIFDDQFSVERPDGSNFTLKIRSTKLEDSAMYFCASGDGETQYFGPGTRLLVL.